The 5 T cell receptor beta chains reported below all come from one sample, sequenced in a study of cytomegalovirus exposure and HLA in healthy donors (TCRdb year 2017). The library relied on the immunoSEQ multiplex PCR assay. For the multiplex PCR, a mixture combining 60 forward primers for TCR Vbeta segments and 13 reverse primers for TCR Jbeta segments was used. This is the immuneACCESS table as TCRdb keeps it, with only in-frame sequences that have V and J called. A part of the clones is gone; compared with another copy, unresolved V genes explain less than half, and the rest is unexplained. The sample data list roughly 150,000 clones, and 60% to 80% of these were observed just once. Approximately 15% of the sample goes to the ten largest clones. Sequences were obtained from PBMCs. Receptor source: a middle-aged woman in good health and CMV-seronegative.

V gene TRBV6-6 combines with J gene TRBJ2-5; a weak D match, TRBD1 (6 bases). The CDR3 totals 10 residues. Germline CDR1 MNHNY, CDR2 SVGAGI (reference sequence). The V gene lost 6 bases and the J gene lost 10 bases, with 9 bases spanning the gap. CDR3 region: CASRGTNQYF. In DNA form, the CDR3 reads TGTGCCAGCAGGGGGACAAACCAGTACTTC.

The rearrangement uses TRBV7-9 and TRBJ2-2; 8 bases line up with TRBD2. There are 17 residues in the CDR3. Looked up from germline, CDR1 is SEHNR and CDR2 is FQNEAQ (reference sequence). With V trimmed by 5 bases and J by 8 bases, 16 bases remained unmatched. CDR3 nucleotides: TGTGCCAGCAGCCGGCTGGTAGCGCGGGAGGTACGGGGGGAGCTGTTTTTT. This codes for CASSRLVAREVRGELFF.

The genes are TRBV6-6 and TRBJ1-5, with 9 positions matching TRBD1. This CDR3 comprises 15 residues. From germline, CDR1 is MNHNY and CDR2 SVGAGI (reference sequence). Trimming at V came to 5 bases and at J to 7 bases, leaving 9 bases not matched to a gene. The CDR3 bases are TGTGCCAGCAGTCAACGCGACAGGGGGAGACAGCCCCAGCATTTT. Amino acids: CASSQRDRGRQPQHF.

This clone was seen just once. This sequence joins TRBV4-2 and TRBJ1-6; a possible D gene is TRBD1 (6 bases). Germline V gene data show CDR1 as LGHNA and CDR2 as YNFKEQ. The V end lost 1 base, the J end lost 6 bases, and 16 bases lay between the germline ends. The CDR3 runs 17 residues. The CDR3 protein is CASSQVWRGARNSPLHF. The CDR3 DNA sequence: TGTGCCAGCAGCCAAGTATGGCGGGGGGCGCGTAATTCACCCCTCCACTTT.

The chain combines TRBV19 with TRBJ1-1; 9 nucleotides align to TRBD1. The CDR3 spans 13 residues. V lost 6 bases to trimming and J lost 1 base; unmatched junction nucleotides: 0. The germline CDR1 and CDR2 sequences are LNHDA and SQIVND (reference sequence). The CDR3 nucleotides read TGTGCCAGTAGGGGACAGGGGAACACTGAAGCTTTCTTT. Its translation is CASRGQGNTEAFF. Supplemented by reference TRBV19 and TRBJ1-1, the full variable domain reads DGGITQSPKYLFRKEGQNVTLSCEQNLNHDAMYWYRQDPGQGLRLIYYSQIVNDFQKGDIAEGYSVSREKKESFPLTVTSAQKNPTAFYLCASRGQGNTEAFFGQGTRLTVV.